This T cell receptor (beta chain) was recorded in a study of blood T cell repertoires in COVID-19. Germline V CDR1 and CDR2: SGHKS, YYEKEE (reference sequence). V lost 0 bases, J lost 6 bases, and 10 bases lay in between. There are 15 residues in the CDR3. In the original processing: Amplification from reference gene primers served as the basis for estimated nucleated cell counts. TCRdb keeps only in-frame clones here, not all; method: immunoSEQ multiplex PCR. V and J calls and clone size are those listed in that table; D and trimming were worked out from the DNA. The sample yields around 260,000 clones, roughly 80% seen once.

The origin of this receptor is a person aged 70 to 85 with COVID-19, enrolled during active disease. The V gene is TRBV5-5, the J gene TRBJ1-6; D is undetermined. The sample comprised peripheral blood. CDR3 amino acids: CASSLEYRVNSPLHF. The CDR3 DNA sequence: TGTGCCAGCAGCTTGGAGTACCGCGTTAATTCACCCCTCCACTTT.